These 8 T cell receptor beta chains came from one sample sequenced in a study of control samples from healthy donors and cancer patients. The protocol was immunoSEQ multiplex PCR, while the TCRdb copy is restricted to in-frame clones and leaves out a portion. The table lists 150,000 to 200,000 clones, around nine tenths of them singletons. The sample was blood. The receptor source for this set is a man between 18 and 29 years old in good health.

The gene calls are TRBV10-3 and TRBJ2-1; 7 bases align to TRBD2. Losses at the gene ends were 4 bases for V and 8 bases for J; bases not matched to a gene: 5. Germline CDR1 and CDR2: ENHRY and SYGVKD. This CDR3 spans 13 amino acids. CDR3 in amino acids: CAISVMGGDEQFF. The DNA of the CDR3 is TGTGCCATCAGTGTAATGGGGGGGGATGAGCAGTTCTTC.

The chain joins TRBV7-2 to TRBJ2-5, with D perhaps TRBD2 (6 bases). The V gene lost 3 bases and the J gene lost 4 bases, with 12 bases spanning the gap. Germline V gives CDR1 SGHTA, CDR2 FQGNSA. This CDR3 contains 14 residues. The CDR3 DNA sequence: TGTGCCAGCAGCTTGGCGGGGATGCGAGAGACCCAGTACTTC. Its translation: CASSLAGMRETQYF. Drawing the rest from reference TRBV7-2 and TRBJ2-5, the complete variable domain is GAGVSQSPSNKVTEKGKDVELRCDPISGHTALYWYRQSLGQGLEFLIYFQGNSAPDKSGLPSDRFSAERTGGSVSTLTIQRTQQEDSAVYLCASSLAGMRETQYFGPGTRLLVL.

The chain employs TRBV19 and TRBJ2-2, with 8 bases lining up with TRBD2. The CDR3 totals 16 residues. J gave up 3 bases and V 7 bases, and 10 bases lay outside the gene matches. Germline V gives CDR1 LNHDA, CDR2 SQIVND (reference sequence). CDR3 loop: CASTRAGASDTGELFF. The CDR3 bases are TGTGCCAGTACCCGAGCGGGGGCGAGTGACACCGGGGAGCTGTTTTTT. The full variable domain, its missing parts supplied by reference TRBV19 and TRBJ2-2, is DGGITQSPKYLFRKEGQNVTLSCEQNLNHDAMYWYRQDPGQGLRLIYYSQIVNDFQKGDIAEGYSVSREKKESFPLTVTSAQKNPTAFYLCASTRAGASDTGELFFGEGSRLTVL.

The V gene is TRBV5-7, the J gene TRBJ1-1, with D uncertain. TRBV5-7 carries the ORF label, with uncertain function. V was shortened by 8 bases and J by 5 bases, with 16 bases between the two germline ends. The CDR3 runs to 13 residues. The DNA of the CDR3 is TGTGCCAGGGGTGAGGAGGTTAGGACTGAAGCTTTCTTT. This translates into CARGEEVRTEAFF.

This sequence joins TRBV7-6 and TRBJ2-5; D is unclear. Germline V gives CDR1 SGHVS, CDR2 FNYEAQ. V dropped 1 base and J dropped 4 bases, with 4 bases sitting between them. This CDR3 has 12 amino acids. The CDR3 spells CASSLGSETQYF. The CDR3 DNA follows: TGTGCCAGCAGCTTAGGATCAGAGACCCAGTACTTC.

CDR3 DNA sequence: TGTGCCTGGAGTGTTCCAGGAAACACCATATATTTT. Translated, it gives CAWSVPGNTIYF. The chain carries TRBV30 and TRBJ1-3, with D unclear. The V gene lost 0 bases and the J gene lost 4 bases, with 4 bases spanning the gap. The CDR3 consists of 12 residues. From germline, CDR1 is GTSNPN and CDR2 SVGIG (reference sequence).

In its sample, this clone was seen once. The gene calls are TRBV24-1 and TRBJ2-5, with D possibly matching TRBD2 (6 bases). Trimming removed 4 bases at V and 5 bases at J, with 19 bases between. Germline assignment: CDR1 KGHDR and CDR2 SFDVKD. The CDR3 loop spans 16 amino acids. The CDR3 bases are TGTGCCACCAGTGAAGGCGGGACGCCCGGTCGGGAGACCCAGTACTTC. Amino acids: CATSEGGTPGRETQYF.

This clone was counted between two and nine times. The missing conserved phenylalanine or tryptophan at the end of this CDR3 makes a read error likely. It is unclear where the CDR3 begins or ends on the DNA, so no DNA is shown, and the CDR3 is as TCRdb lists it. The rearrangement joins TRBV4-2 to TRBJ1-2; the table assigns TRBD1, which was not confirmed against the DNA. Germline V CDR1 and CDR2: LGHNA, YNFKEQ. The CDR3 spans 9 amino acids, including both terminal residues. This CDR3 is CASSQEGVG.